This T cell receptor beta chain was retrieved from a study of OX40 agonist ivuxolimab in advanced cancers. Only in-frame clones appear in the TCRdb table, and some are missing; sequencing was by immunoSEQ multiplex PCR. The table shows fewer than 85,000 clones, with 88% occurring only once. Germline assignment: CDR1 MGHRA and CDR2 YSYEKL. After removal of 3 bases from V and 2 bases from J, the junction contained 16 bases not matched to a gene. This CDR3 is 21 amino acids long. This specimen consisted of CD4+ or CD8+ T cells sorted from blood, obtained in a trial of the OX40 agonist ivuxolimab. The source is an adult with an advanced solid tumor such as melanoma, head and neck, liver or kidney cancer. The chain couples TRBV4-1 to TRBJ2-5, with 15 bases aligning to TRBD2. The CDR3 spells CASSHSSPGLAGGKYQETQYF. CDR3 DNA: TGCGCCAGCAGCCACTCCTCACCGGGACTAGCGGGAGGAAAATATCAAGAGACCCAGTACTTC.